Below, 3 T cell receptor beta chains from the same sample are listed, as sequenced in a study of shared clonotypes between healthy human individuals (dated by TCRdb to the early 2020s). The library was made by the immunoSEQ multiplex PCR assay. Imported from immuneACCESS, the table was reduced by TCRdb to in-frame sequences with V and J called. These copies leave out some clones; in studies compared against another copy, an unresolved V gene accounts for under half, and the cause of the remainder is not known. The sample table holds fewer than 650,000 clones, of which around 78% were seen once. The leading ten clones occupy over 10% of the sample. Sequenced input: PBMCs. The receptors shown here come from a woman aged 40 to 50 in good health. Some clones in this sample may be carry-over from other donors' samples.

V and J are TRBV28 and TRBJ1-1, with D unclear. CDR3 length: 12 amino acids. CDR1 and CDR2 (germline): MDHEN, SYDVKM. Trimming took 6 bases from V and 0 from J, leaving 5 bases between them. DNA for the CDR3: TGTGCCAGCAGCACGATGAACACTGAAGCTTTCTTT. Translated: CASSTMNTEAFF.

V is TRBV7-2 and J is TRBJ2-4, with D tentatively TRBD1 (6 bases). The CDR3 length is 14 residues. V gave up 5 bases and J gave up 15 bases, with 23 bases separating them. The germline V gene has CDR1 SGHTA and CDR2 FQGNSA. CDR3 region: CASSPTDRPYAWYF. CDR3 DNA: TGTGCCAGCAGCCCAACCGACAGGCCATATGCGTGGTACTTC.

This chain links TRBV10-3 with TRBJ2-7; 12 bases are a match to TRBD2. The germline CDR1 and CDR2 sequences are ENHRY and SYGVKD. The CDR3 is made up of 17 amino acids. Trimming cost V 3 bases and J 2 bases; bases outside gene matches: 8. The CDR3: CAISELAGGARAYEQYF. The CDR3 DNA follows: TGTGCCATCAGTGAACTAGCGGGAGGAGCACGGGCCTACGAGCAGTACTTC.